The next 28 T cell receptor beta chains were all read from a single sample in a study of blood T cells in healthy people across ages. The second PCR ran about 6 to 12 cycles with a sample-barcoded 5' primer and J-beta primers. TCRdb used MiXCR to reprocess the 5' RACE reads, holding one entry per CDR3 protein. The sample carries about 1.8 million distinct CDR3 sequences, about 50% recorded once. Material for sequencing was blood. The origin of the receptors is a woman between 40 and 55 years old in good health.

This clonotype was detected a few times. This rearrangement joins TRBV10-2 to TRBJ2-1; D is uncertain. The V and J ends lost 6 bases and 9 bases respectively, with 12 bases between them. The CDR3 covers 12 residues. Germline V gene lookup returns CDR1 WSHSY and CDR2 SAAADI. The CDR3 protein is CASRETMGEQFF. In DNA, the CDR3 is TGCGCCAGCAGGGAAACTATGGGTGAGCAGTTCTTC.

The J gene is TRBJ2-4, the V gene TRBV5-1; 10 bases agree with TRBD1. This CDR3 is built from 14 residues. J was trimmed by 9 bases and V by 5 bases; bases with no gene match: 8. The germline CDR1 and CDR2 sequences are SGHRS and YFSETQ. The CDR3 is CASSSGQGSGIQYF. CDR3 coding DNA: TGCGCCAGCAGTTCGGGACAGGGGAGCGGCATTCAGTACTTC. The variable domain in full, completed from reference TRBV5-1 and TRBJ2-4, reads KAGVTQTPRYLIKTRGQQVTLSCSPISGHRSVSWYQQTPGQGLQFLFEYFSETQRNKGNFPGRFSGRQFSNSRSEMNVSTLELGDSALYLCASSSGQGSGIQYFGAGTRLSVL.

The chain employs TRBV29-1 and TRBJ2-5, with 9 bases matching TRBD2. Germline assignment: CDR1 SQVTM and CDR2 ANQGSEA. This CDR3 has 13 amino acids. V trimming: 6 bases; J trimming: 3 bases; junction bases outside the gene matches: 5. CDR3 residues: CSVRGGIEETQYF. As DNA, the CDR3 is TGCAGCGTGCGGGGGGGCATCGAAGAGACCCAGTACTTC.

This CDR3 is CSAPTRGRLYNEQFF. The CDR3 nucleotides are TGCAGTGCCCCCACCCGGGGGAGACTCTACAATGAGCAGTTCTTC. The rearrangement links TRBV20-1 to TRBJ2-1; D perhaps matches TRBD2 (6 bases). This CDR3 has 15 amino acids. CDR1 is DFQATT, CDR2 SNEGSKA, per germline (reference sequence). With 6 bases removed from V and 3 bases from J, the gap between germline ends came to 18 bases.

This clonotype showed up just a few times. The chain couples TRBV5-1 to TRBJ2-1, with no clear D. V lost 4 bases to trimming and J lost 5 bases, with 13 bases between them. Germline V gene sequence: CDR1 SGHRS, CDR2 YFSETQ. The CDR3 is 14 residues long. CDR3 in DNA: TGCGCCAGCAGCCAGTTGCCGGGCGACAATGAGCAGTTCTTC. Its translation: CASSQLPGDNEQFF.

The CDR3 coding sequence is TGCAGGGGGACTAGCGGGGGGGGTAGGGAGACCCAGTACTTC. Protein: CRGTSGGGRETQYF. The chain has TRBV20-1 and TRBJ2-7, with 16 nucleotides matching TRBD2. The J call is uncertain, as TRBJ2-5 better fits the DNA end. This CDR3 spans 14 amino acids. Germline assignment: CDR1 DFQATT and CDR2 SNEGSKA (reference sequence).

The chain couples TRBV14 to TRBJ2-3, with D perhaps matching TRBD2 (6 bases). V was trimmed by 4 bases and J by 0 bases, leaving 17 bases between them. The CDR3 is made up of 17 amino acids. CDR1 is SGHDN and CDR2 is FVKESK in the germline V gene. CDR3 region: CASSPRRGGVSTDTQYF. DNA for the CDR3: TGTGCCAGCAGCCCCAGGAGGGGCGGGGTCAGCACAGATACGCAGTATTTT.

For this clonotype: The junction differs from germline at one of its ends, possibly a read error. The chain is built from TRBV18 and TRBJ2-5; tentative D call: TRBD1 (6 bases). Looked up from germline, CDR1 is KGHSH and CDR2 is LQKENI. The length of the CDR3 is 14 residues. The CDR3 DNA sequence: TGTGTCAGCCTCAAGACGGGGACACTCGAGACCCAGTACTTC. Amino acid sequence: CVSLKTGTLETQYF.

The chain combines TRBV24-1 with TRBJ2-7, with 9 bases matching TRBD1. From germline, CDR1 is KGHDR and CDR2 SFDVKD. V was pared by 5 bases and J by 3 bases, with 10 bases of the junction left unmatched. The CDR3 spans 16 residues. CDR3 in DNA: TGTGCCACCAGTGCAAGCCCGGGACAGGGAAACTACGAGCAGTACTTC. This codes for CATSASPGQGNYEQYF.

The chain has TRBV5-6 and TRBJ2-1; a weak D match, TRBD1 (7 bases). V shed 4 bases and J shed 5 bases, with 16 bases lying between them. There are 15 residues in the CDR3. CDR1 is SGHDT, CDR2 YYEEEE, per germline. CDR3 bases: TGTGCCAGCAGCCTCAGGGGGAGGCTCAACAATGAGCAGTTCTTC. Translation: CASSLRGRLNNEQFF.

The rearrangement uses TRBV20-1 and TRBJ1-2, with 9 bases lining up with TRBD1. The CDR3 length is 14 residues. Germline assignment: CDR1 DFQATT and CDR2 SNEGSKA (reference sequence). V dropped 1 base and J dropped 4; count of bases not matched to a gene: 4. CDR3 nucleotides: TGCAGTGCTAGAGGGGACAGGGAGGCCTATGGCTACACCTTC. Amino acid sequence: CSARGDREAYGYTF.

The rearrangement joins TRBV5-6 to TRBJ2-5; D not certain. This CDR3 has 16 residues. Trimming left V 3 bases short and J 0 bases short, with 15 bases between. The germline gives CDR1 SGHDT, CDR2 YYEEEE. The CDR3 reads CASSWIPDGYQETQYF. The CDR3 nucleotides read TGTGCCAGCAGCTGGATACCGGACGGGTACCAAGAGACCCAGTACTTC.

DNA for the CDR3: TGCGCCAGCAGCGGGAGTAGGCCCAACCAAGAGACCCAGTACTTC. This gives the protein CASSGSRPNQETQYF. The rearrangement links TRBV5-1 to TRBJ2-5; TRBD2 might be the D (5 bases). Trimming took off 4 bases at V and 0 bases at J, with 13 bases between the two ends. This CDR3 spans 15 amino acids. Germline CDR1 is SGHRS and CDR2 is YFSETQ.

This clonotype was detected a few times. The CDR3 nucleotides are TGTGCCAGCAGTTCCGGAGAAGGCAATCAGCCCCAGCATTTT. It translates to CASSSGEGNQPQHF. The chain recombines TRBV6-2 or TRBV6-3 with TRBJ1-5, with no clear D. This CDR3 comprises 14 residues. Trimming pared 4 bases from V and 2 bases from J, leaving 9 bases between. Germline V gives CDR1 MNHEY, CDR2 SVGEGT.

This chain connects TRBV6-5 to TRBJ1-1, with D possibly matching TRBD1 (6 bases). This CDR3 is 15 amino acids long. Trimming shortened V by 6 bases and J by 1 base, and 15 bases separated the two germline ends. Germline V gene data show CDR1 as MNHEY and CDR2 as SVGAGI. The CDR3 sequence: CASSRHGGENTEAFF. Here the CDR3 DNA reads TGTGCCAGCAGCCGCCACGGGGGCGAGAACACTGAAGCTTTCTTT.

This clonotype was recorded a few times. The rearrangement links TRBV6-2 or TRBV6-3 to TRBJ2-1; TRBD2 aligns across 9 bases. Looked up from germline, CDR1 is MNHEY and CDR2 is SVGEGT. The CDR3 totals 17 residues. After removal of 2 bases from V and 0 bases from J, the junction contained 5 bases not matched to a gene. The CDR3 sequence: CASSYPLAGSSYNEQFF. CDR3 sequence (DNA): TGTGCCAGCAGTTACCCCCTAGCGGGGAGCTCCTACAATGAGCAGTTCTTC.

The chain recombines TRBV28 with TRBJ2-1; TRBD2 aligns across 12 bases. The CDR3 contains 16 residues. After removal of 5 bases from V and 8 bases from J, the junction contained 10 bases not matched to a gene. CDR1 and CDR2 from the germline V gene are MDHEN and SYDVKM. CDR3 protein: CASSNRLAGGSDEQFF. The CDR3 DNA sequence: TGTGCCAGCAGTAATAGGCTAGCGGGGGGGTCCGATGAGCAGTTCTTC.

J is TRBJ2-5 and V is TRBV29-1, with D tentatively TRBD1 (5 bases). Germline V CDR1 and CDR2: SQVTM, ANQGSEA. The CDR3 consists of 14 residues. Trimming removed 3 bases from V and 4 bases from J, with 15 bases in between. In nucleotides, the CDR3 is TGCAGCGTTGAGCCAGGGCGGAGTGTAGAGACCCAGTACTTC. This translates into CSVEPGRSVETQYF.

This clonotype was seen a single time. This chain connects TRBV7-9 to TRBJ2-1; 9 bases are shared with TRBD1. This CDR3 has 17 residues. CDR1 and CDR2 (germline): SEHNR, FQNEAQ (reference sequence). V was clipped by 3 bases and J by 5 bases; unmatched bases: 11. The CDR3 DNA reads TGTGCCAGCAGCTTCCCGACGGGACAGGGATTTGACAATGAGCAGTTCTTC. Its translation is CASSFPTGQGFDNEQFF.

The chain is built from TRBV12-3 or TRBV12-4 and TRBJ2-5; D gene ambiguous. The CDR3 extends over 13 amino acids. The V and J ends lost 5 bases and 3 bases respectively, with 10 bases between them. The CDR3 region has the DNA TGTGCCAGCAGTCTGACACGAAAAGAGACCCAGTACTTC. This translates into CASSLTRKETQYF.

This chain links TRBV7-2 with TRBJ2-3, with 14 bases identical to TRBD2. Germline values: CDR1 SGHTA, CDR2 FQGNSA. The CDR3 sequence is 18 residues long. After removal of 0 bases from V and 4 bases from J, the junction contained 6 bases not matched to a gene. CDR3 loop: CASSLAGTSGGRADTQYF. The CDR3 DNA is TGTGCCAGCAGCTTAGCCGGGACTAGCGGGGGTAGGGCAGATACGCAGTATTTT. The complete variable domain, with remaining parts taken from reference TRBV7-2 and TRBJ2-3, reads GAGVSQSPSNKVTEKGKDVELRCDPISGHTALYWYRQSLGQGLEFLIYFQGNSAPDKSGLPSDRFSAERTGGSVSTLTIQRTQQEDSAVYLCASSLAGTSGGRADTQYFGPGTRLTVL.

The chain employs TRBV19 and TRBJ2-1; the match to TRBD1 covers 8 bases. Germline CDR1 LNHDA, CDR2 SQIVND (reference sequence). Trimming took 4 bases from V and 3 from J; bases not matched to a gene: 8. The CDR3 runs to 16 residues. The CDR3 protein is CASSTRQGNFYNEQFF. The CDR3 DNA sequence: TGTGCCAGTAGTACACGACAGGGGAACTTCTACAATGAGCAGTTCTTC.

At least ten counts were recorded for this clonotype. V usage is TRBV7-2 and J usage is TRBJ1-5; no firm D call. Between the trimmed V and J ends, which lost 5 bases and 7 bases, there was a span of 15 bases. The CDR3 loop spans 14 amino acids. Germline V CDR1 and CDR2: SGHTA, FQGNSA. DNA for the CDR3: TGTGCCAGCAGCAGCACCAGCCGTGCCCAGCCCCAGCATTTT. Translation: CASSSTSRAQPQHF.

The sample holds a few counts of this clonotype. The V call is TRBV6-1, the J call TRBJ1-6, with no clear D. The V end lost 10 bases, the J end lost 0 bases, and 7 bases lay between the germline ends. Germline V gene lookup returns CDR1 MNHNS and CDR2 SASEGT. The CDR3 is made up of 13 amino acids. The CDR3 sequence is CATESSYNSPLHF. As DNA, the CDR3 is TGTGCCACGGAAAGCTCCTATAATTCACCCCTCCACTTT.

The chain recombines TRBV6-5 with TRBJ2-1, with a possible D match to TRBD1 (6 bases). Germline V lookup: CDR1 MNHEY, CDR2 SVGAGI. The CDR3 is 12 residues long. Between the trimmed V and J ends, which lost 6 bases and 7 bases, there was a span of 10 bases. This chain's CDR3 is CASRTTGNEQFF. CDR3 nucleotide sequence: TGTGCCAGCAGAACTACAGGGAATGAGCAGTTCTTC.

The rearrangement uses TRBV7-2 and TRBJ1-5; D gene unclear. This CDR3 has 15 amino acids. CDR1 and CDR2 (germline): SGHTA, FQGNSA. Trimming removed 2 bases at V and 4 bases at J, with 12 bases between. The chain's CDR3 is CASSLSRRANQPQHF. The CDR3 nucleotides read TGTGCCAGCAGCTTATCCCGGAGAGCGAATCAGCCCCAGCATTTT.

The chain carries TRBV20-1 and TRBJ2-1; the D is unclear. In germline, CDR1 is DFQATT, CDR2 SNEGSKA (reference sequence). The CDR3 has 13 residues. The V end lost 5 bases, the J end lost 13 bases, and 21 bases lay between the germline ends. The DNA of the CDR3 is TGCAGTGCTGATGGGTTAGGAGTGGAGACCCAGTTCTTC. It translates to CSADGLGVETQFF.

V is TRBV27 and J is TRBJ1-2; 7 bases align to TRBD1. The germline CDR1 and CDR2 sequences are MNHEY and SMNVEV (reference sequence). The trim removed 0 bases at V and 2 bases at J, leaving 9 bases unmatched. The CDR3 consists of 17 residues. CDR3 sequence (DNA): TGTGCCAGCAGTTTATCCCCCCTCCAGGGGGAAAACTATGGCTACACCTTC. Protein: CASSLSPLQGENYGYTF.